The TCR beta chain under discussion was sequenced for a study of OX40 agonist ivuxolimab in advanced cancers. Study-wide context: Males comprised roughly four fifths of the group, whose mean age was roughly 60 years (range roughly 20 to 85).

Germline V gives CDR1 MNHEY, CDR2 SVGAGI. Trimming left V 4 bases short and J 7 bases short, with 4 bases between. The CDR3 runs to 10 residues. Using immunoSEQ multiplex PCR, the repertoire was profiled, and TCRdb retains in-frame clones only, with some absent. The profile shows 55,000 to 65,000 clones, 85% of them singletons. Overall study results and limits: It was also the case that some nonresponders had low normalized T-cell clonal expansion.

A word on this clone: Antigen unknown.

The clonotype originates from an adult with an advanced solid tumor such as melanoma, head and neck, liver or kidney cancer. The gene calls are TRBV6-5 and TRBJ1-2; D is unclear. The sequencing here drew on CD4+ or CD8+ T cells sorted from blood, taken in a trial of the OX40 agonist ivuxolimab. The CDR3 protein is CASSFSGYTF. In DNA form, the CDR3 reads TGTGCCAGCAGTTTTAGTGGCTACACCTTC.